What follows are 6 T cell receptor beta chains derived from one specimen sequenced in a study of T cell responses to AZD1222 COVID-19 vaccine. Profiling relied on immunoSEQ multiplex PCR, and the TCRdb table lists in-frame clones only, not all of them. The sample lists 150,000 to 200,000 clones, approximately 90% occurring once. The sequencing used peripheral blood, collected on day 0 of AZD1222 vaccination. These receptors were collected from an adult in good health.

The V and J genes are TRBV27 and TRBJ2-1; 8 nucleotides align to TRBD2. Germline V lookup: CDR1 MNHEY, CDR2 SMNVEV (reference sequence). V dropped 3 bases and J dropped 5; count of bases not matched to a gene: 18. The CDR3 is made up of 19 amino acids. Here the CDR3 reads CASSLPEESGSSRDNEQFF. CDR3 sequence (DNA): TGTGCCAGCAGTTTGCCTGAGGAGAGCGGGAGTAGCAGAGACAATGAGCAGTTCTTC.

This chain uses TRBV28 with TRBJ2-3; 9 nucleotides match TRBD2. The CDR3 has 15 amino acids. Germline V lookup: CDR1 MDHEN, CDR2 SYDVKM. V was pared by 4 bases and J by 0 bases, with 2 bases of the junction left unmatched. CDR3: CASSSSGASTDTQYF. The CDR3 coding sequence is TGTGCCAGCAGTTCTAGCGGGGCTAGCACAGATACGCAGTATTTT.

The gene calls are TRBV6-1 and TRBJ1-2; D not certain. The CDR3 is 16 amino acids. Germline-derived CDR1 and CDR2 are MNHNS and SASEGT. Trimming cost V 2 bases and J 2 bases, with 15 bases left between them. Here the CDR3 DNA reads TGTGCCAGCAGTGAAATCGGAGTTGGGGTCAACTATGGCTACACCTTC. As protein: CASSEIGVGVNYGYTF.

The chain employs TRBV4-2 and TRBJ1-2; D is ambiguous. The CDR3 is 16 residues long. CDR1 LGHNA and CDR2 YNFKEQ come from the germline V gene. V was cut by 0 bases and J by 2 bases, with 13 bases left in between. CDR3 sequence reads: CASSQDFSDSNYGYTF. As DNA, the CDR3 is TGTGCCAGCAGCCAAGATTTCTCAGACTCCAACTATGGCTACACCTTC.

This clone was seen a few times. This chain links TRBV28 with TRBJ2-4; 7 bases fit TRBD1. Looked up from germline, CDR1 is MDHEN and CDR2 is SYDVKM. The V and J ends lost 5 bases and 3 bases, in that order; junction bases with no gene match: 4. The CDR3 contains 14 residues. The CDR3 coding sequence is TGTGCCAGCAGTGAGGGACAGAGCAAAAACATTCAGTACTTC. It encodes CASSEGQSKNIQYF. Using reference TRBV28 and TRBJ2-4 for the parts outside the CDR3, the full variable domain is DVKVTQSSRYLVKRTGEKVFLECVQDMDHENMFWYRQDPGLGLRLIYFSYDVKMKEKGDIPEGYSVSREKKERFSLILESASTNQTSMYLCASSEGQSKNIQYFGAGTRLSVL.

The chain employs TRBV5-1 and TRBJ2-1; no firm D call. The V end lost 0 bases, the J end lost 10 bases, and 14 bases lay between the germline ends. The CDR3 has 14 residues. Germline V gives CDR1 SGHRS, CDR2 YFSETQ. The CDR3 nucleotides read TGCGCCAGCAGCTTGGCCGGTGGGCAGCCCGAGCAGTTCTTC. This sequence encodes CASSLAGGQPEQFF.